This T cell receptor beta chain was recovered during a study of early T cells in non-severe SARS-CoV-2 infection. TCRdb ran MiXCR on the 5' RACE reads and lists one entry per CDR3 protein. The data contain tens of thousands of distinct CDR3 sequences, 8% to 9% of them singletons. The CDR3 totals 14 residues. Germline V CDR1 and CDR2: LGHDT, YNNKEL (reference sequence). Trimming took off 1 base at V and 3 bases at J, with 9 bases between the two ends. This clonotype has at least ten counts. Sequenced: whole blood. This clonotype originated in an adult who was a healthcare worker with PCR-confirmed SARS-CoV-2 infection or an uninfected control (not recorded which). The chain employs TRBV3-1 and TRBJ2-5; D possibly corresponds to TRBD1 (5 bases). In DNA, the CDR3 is TGTGCCAGCAGCCAAGGATGGGGCGAAGAGACCCAGTACTTC. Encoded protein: CASSQGWGEETQYF.